These T cell receptor beta chains were read from a single sample in a study of cytomegalovirus exposure and HLA in healthy donors. Measured with immunoSEQ multiplex PCR; TCRdb has only the in-frame clones, and not every one. The table lists about 190,000 clones, approximately 90% of them singletons, with roughly 0.98% in the top ten. Sequences were obtained from PBMCs. These receptors all come from a boy under 10 years old in good health and CMV-seronegative. CDR3s include the opening cysteine and the closing phenylalanine or tryptophan. D genes are given only for firm matches. Size values are once, few and many counts, or a class for expanded clones, and some rows have none.

j_call: TRBJ2-1
clone_size: once
v_call: TRBV7-9
d_call: TRBD2
cdr3_nt: TGTGCCAGCAGCTTAGCGCGAGGACTAGCGGGAGTAGCCAATGAGCAGTTCTTC
cdr3_aa: CASSLARGLAGVANEQFF

j_call: TRBJ2-1
clone_size: .
v_call: TRBV20-1
d_call: .
cdr3_nt: TGCAGTGCTAGATTGGGCCGAGAGCAGTTCTTC
cdr3_aa: CSARLGREQFF

j_call: TRBJ2-7
clone_size: .
v_call: TRBV5-4
d_call: TRBD2
cdr3_nt: TGTGCCAGCAGCTCCTTACTAGCGGGGGCGTCCGACGAGCAGTACTTC
cdr3_aa: CASSSLLAGASDEQYF

j_call: TRBJ2-1
clone_size: .
v_call: TRBV19
d_call: TRBD2
cdr3_nt: TGTGCCAGTAGTAGGACTAGCGACGGGAATGAGCAGTTCTTC
cdr3_aa: CASSRTSDGNEQFF

j_call: TRBJ1-6
clone_size: .
v_call: TRBV5-6
d_call: .
cdr3_nt: TGTGCCAGCAGCTTGAGAGGAGTGATGAGCTCCTATAATTCACCCCTCCACTTT
cdr3_aa: CASSLRGVMSSYNSPLHF

j_call: TRBJ2-6
clone_size: .
v_call: TRBV27
d_call: .
cdr3_nt: TGTGCCAGCAGTTTTCTAGTCTCTGGGGCCAACGTCCTGACTTTC
cdr3_aa: CASSFLVSGANVLTF

j_call: TRBJ1-1
clone_size: once
v_call: TRBV20-1
d_call: .
cdr3_nt: TGCAGTGCTAGTTACTACACTGAAGCTTTCTTT
cdr3_aa: CSASYYTEAFF

j_call: TRBJ1-1
clone_size: .
v_call: TRBV28
d_call: TRBD1
cdr3_nt: TGTGCCAGCAGTTTGAGACAGGGGGCCGTCATGAACACTGAAGCTTTCTTT
cdr3_aa: CASSLRQGAVMNTEAFF

j_call: TRBJ2-2
clone_size: .
v_call: TRBV7-9
d_call: .
cdr3_nt: TGTGCCAGCAGCTTTACCCACTACACCGGGGAGCTGTTTTTT
cdr3_aa: CASSFTHYTGELFF

j_call: TRBJ2-5
clone_size: .
v_call: TRBV2
d_call: .
cdr3_nt: TGTGCCAGCATCACAGACCAAGAGACCCAGTACTTC
cdr3_aa: CASITDQETQYF

j_call: TRBJ2-7
clone_size: .
v_call: TRBV10-3
d_call: .
cdr3_nt: TGTGCCATCAGACAGGACCTAGCCTACGAGCAGTACTTC
cdr3_aa: CAIRQDLAYEQYF

j_call: TRBJ1-4
clone_size: .
v_call: TRBV6-1
d_call: .
cdr3_nt: TGTGCCAGCATCTTCGGGGGGGGTGGTGGTGAAAAACTGTTTTTT
cdr3_aa: CASIFGGGGGEKLFF

j_call: TRBJ1-4
clone_size: once
v_call: TRBV15
d_call: .
cdr3_nt: TGTGCCACCAGCAGAGATCGACTACCTAATGAAAAACTGTTTTTT
cdr3_aa: CATSRDRLPNEKLFF

j_call: TRBJ2-4
clone_size: .
v_call: TRBV10-1
d_call: TRBD2
cdr3_nt: TGCGCCAGCAGTCAAGATAGCGGGCCTAAAAACATTCAGTACTTC
cdr3_aa: CASSQDSGPKNIQYF

j_call: TRBJ2-3
clone_size: .
v_call: TRBV27
d_call: .
cdr3_nt: TGTGCCAGCAGTTTAGGGCGCACAGATACGCAGTATTTT
cdr3_aa: CASSLGRTDTQYF

j_call: TRBJ1-6
clone_size: .
v_call: TRBV12-5
d_call: .
cdr3_nt: TGTGCTAGTGGGAGGGTGGCAGCCGATAATTCACCCCTCCACTTT
cdr3_aa: CASGRVAADNSPLHF

j_call: TRBJ2-4
clone_size: .
v_call: TRBV28
d_call: TRBD1
cdr3_nt: TGTGCCAGCAGTTTTACCCCTCGGACAGGGGGCAGTTTGACCAAAAACATTCAGTACTTC
cdr3_aa: CASSFTPRTGGSLTKNIQYF

j_call: TRBJ2-7
clone_size: .
v_call: TRBV4-2
d_call: TRBD1
cdr3_nt: TGTGCCAGCAGCCAAGATCAAGGGGACAGCTCCTACGAGCAGTACTTC
cdr3_aa: CASSQDQGDSSYEQYF

j_call: TRBJ2-1
clone_size: .
v_call: TRBV14
d_call: TRBD2
cdr3_nt: TGTGCCAGCAGCCACCCCTTAGCGGGGGCGACGTCTAGCTCCTACAATGAGCAGTTCTTC
cdr3_aa: CASSHPLAGATSSSYNEQFF

j_call: TRBJ1-1
clone_size: .
v_call: TRBV7-6
d_call: .
cdr3_nt: TGTGCCAGCAGCTTCGCTGAGGAAACTGAAGCTTTCTTT
cdr3_aa: CASSFAEETEAFF

j_call: TRBJ1-1
clone_size: once
v_call: TRBV9
d_call: .
cdr3_nt: TGTGCCAGCAGCCCAGGAAGTCCGGAAAGGGGTTCCGCTTTCTTT
cdr3_aa: CASSPGSPERGSAFF

j_call: TRBJ2-3
clone_size: once
v_call: TRBV20-1
d_call: .
cdr3_nt: TGCAGTGCTAGGGTCGGAGATACGCAGTATTTT
cdr3_aa: CSARVGDTQYF

j_call: TRBJ2-7
clone_size: .
v_call: TRBV5-4
d_call: .
cdr3_nt: TGTGCCAGCAGCAACCCGGGAGCTTACTACGAGCAGTACTTC
cdr3_aa: CASSNPGAYYEQYF

j_call: TRBJ1-4
clone_size: .
v_call: TRBV5-6
d_call: .
cdr3_nt: TGTGCCAGCAGCCCAAATCAACTGTTTTTT
cdr3_aa: CASSPNQLFF

j_call: TRBJ2-7
clone_size: .
v_call: TRBV28
d_call: .
cdr3_nt: TGTGCCAGCATCGGGAGGGACAGCTCCTACGAGCAGTACTTC
cdr3_aa: CASIGRDSSYEQYF

j_call: TRBJ1-2
clone_size: .
v_call: TRBV6-6
d_call: TRBD1
cdr3_nt: TGTGCCAGCAGTTACTCGAACAGGGGCAATGGCTACACCTTC
cdr3_aa: CASSYSNRGNGYTF

j_call: TRBJ1-1
clone_size: .
v_call: TRBV6-5
d_call: TRBD1
cdr3_nt: TGTGCCAGCAGTTATCCCGGGACAGGGAACACTGAAGCTTTCTTT
cdr3_aa: CASSYPGTGNTEAFF

j_call: TRBJ2-3
clone_size: once
v_call: TRBV5-5
d_call: .
cdr3_nt: TGTGCCAGCAGACCGACATCGAGCACAGATACGCAGTATTTT
cdr3_aa: CASRPTSSTDTQYF

j_call: TRBJ2-7
clone_size: .
v_call: TRBV7-2
d_call: .
cdr3_nt: TGTGCCAGCAGCCTATACAGGGCAGCCTACGAGCAGTACTTC
cdr3_aa: CASSLYRAAYEQYF

j_call: TRBJ1-1
clone_size: .
v_call: TRBV19
d_call: .
cdr3_nt: TGTGCCAGTAGTATAGATGGGGGCGCTGAAGCTTTCTTT
cdr3_aa: CASSIDGGAEAFF

j_call: TRBJ1-5
clone_size: .
v_call: TRBV10-1
d_call: TRBD1
cdr3_nt: TGCGCCAGCAGGATACCGGGACAGGGGGCCGAGCAGCCCCAGCATTTT
cdr3_aa: CASRIPGQGAEQPQHF

j_call: TRBJ2-5
clone_size: once
v_call: TRBV5-1
d_call: TRBD2
cdr3_nt: TGCGCCAGCAGCTGGATGGACGGGGGGCAAGAGACCCAGTACTTC
cdr3_aa: CASSWMDGGQETQYF

j_call: TRBJ2-3
clone_size: .
v_call: TRBV10-1
d_call: TRBD2
cdr3_nt: TGCGCCAGCAGTGAGGCCCGTAGCGGGGGGCCCACAGATACGCAGTATTTT
cdr3_aa: CASSEARSGGPTDTQYF

j_call: TRBJ2-7
clone_size: .
v_call: TRBV5-6
d_call: TRBD1
cdr3_nt: TGTGCCAGCAGCCCCGGGACAGGCTCCCCCTACGAGCAGTACTTC
cdr3_aa: CASSPGTGSPYEQYF

j_call: TRBJ2-1
clone_size: .
v_call: TRBV9
d_call: .
cdr3_nt: TGTGCCAGCAGCGTAGACCCCGCGGCGCAGACAGCCTACAATGAGCAGTTCTTC
cdr3_aa: CASSVDPAAQTAYNEQFF

j_call: TRBJ2-7
clone_size: .
v_call: TRBV7-6
d_call: TRBD2
cdr3_nt: TGTGCCAGCAGCTTAGCCGCTAGCGGGGGGGCTAATTACGAGCAGTACTTC
cdr3_aa: CASSLAASGGANYEQYF

j_call: TRBJ2-7
clone_size: .
v_call: TRBV2
d_call: .
cdr3_nt: TGTGCCAGCAGTGTACTGGCGAGGGCCTACGAGCAGTACTTC
cdr3_aa: CASSVLARAYEQYF

j_call: TRBJ1-6
clone_size: .
v_call: TRBV6-1
d_call: TRBD1
cdr3_nt: TGTGCCAGCAGTCTCACAGGGGGCTACTCACCCCTCCACTTT
cdr3_aa: CASSLTGGYSPLHF

j_call: TRBJ1-1
clone_size: .
v_call: TRBV11-3
d_call: TRBD1
cdr3_nt: TGTGCCAGCAGCCCCACAGGGGACACTGAAGCTTTCTTT
cdr3_aa: CASSPTGDTEAFF

j_call: TRBJ2-1
clone_size: .
v_call: TRBV18
d_call: .
cdr3_nt: TGTGCCAGCTCCAATAGACTTAGCGACCATGAGCAGTTCTTC
cdr3_aa: CASSNRLSDHEQFF

j_call: TRBJ2-6
clone_size: .
v_call: TRBV9
d_call: .
cdr3_nt: TGTGCCAGCAGCGTAGTGGGAGGAGGTTCACACTCTGGGGCCAACGTCCTGACTTTC
cdr3_aa: CASSVVGGGSHSGANVLTF

j_call: TRBJ1-3
clone_size: .
v_call: TRBV28
d_call: .
cdr3_nt: TGTGCCAGCAGTCAGATCAGGGTAGGGGCTGGAAACACCATATATTTT
cdr3_aa: CASSQIRVGAGNTIYF

j_call: TRBJ2-2
clone_size: once
v_call: TRBV19
d_call: .
cdr3_nt: TGTGCCAGTAGTTTCAGCGGACGGAACACCGGGGAGCTGTTTTTT
cdr3_aa: CASSFSGRNTGELFF

j_call: TRBJ2-5
clone_size: once
v_call: TRBV28
d_call: .
cdr3_nt: TGTGCCAGCAGTTTGGGGGGGCAAGGGACCCAGTACTTC
cdr3_aa: CASSLGGQGTQYF

j_call: TRBJ2-7
clone_size: .
v_call: TRBV25-1
d_call: .
cdr3_nt: TGTGCCAGCAGGGACATCGGCGAGCAGTACTTC
cdr3_aa: CASRDIGEQYF

j_call: TRBJ1-2
clone_size: .
v_call: TRBV27
d_call: .
cdr3_nt: TGTGCCAGCAGTTTAACAGGGAGCTATGGCTACACCTTC
cdr3_aa: CASSLTGSYGYTF

j_call: TRBJ1-5
clone_size: .
v_call: TRBV2
d_call: .
cdr3_nt: TGTGCCAGCAGTGCCTGGACAGATAGCAATCAGCCCCAGCATTTT
cdr3_aa: CASSAWTDSNQPQHF

j_call: TRBJ2-3
clone_size: .
v_call: TRBV9
d_call: .
cdr3_nt: TGTGCCAGCAGCTCCCCGAGGGGGTCGCCTAGCGGTACAGATACGCAGTATTTT
cdr3_aa: CASSSPRGSPSGTDTQYF

j_call: TRBJ2-2
clone_size: .
v_call: TRBV4-1
d_call: .
cdr3_nt: TGCGCCAGCAGGCTACAGTCGAACACCGGGGAGCTGTTTTTT
cdr3_aa: CASRLQSNTGELFF

j_call: TRBJ2-3
clone_size: .
v_call: TRBV4-2
d_call: TRBD2
cdr3_nt: TGTGCCAGCAGCCAAGCTAGCGGGGGGGCCTCAAATACGCAGTATTTT
cdr3_aa: CASSQASGGASNTQYF

j_call: TRBJ1-5
clone_size: .
v_call: TRBV28
d_call: TRBD1
cdr3_nt: TGTGCCAGCAGATCCAGGGGGTATAGCAATCAGCCCCAGCATTTT
cdr3_aa: CASRSRGYSNQPQHF

j_call: TRBJ1-5
clone_size: .
v_call: TRBV5-8
d_call: .
cdr3_nt: TGTGCCAGCAGCCCTGGACTTTATAGCAATCAGCCCCAGCATTTT
cdr3_aa: CASSPGLYSNQPQHF

j_call: TRBJ2-7
clone_size: .
v_call: TRBV7-9
d_call: .
cdr3_nt: TGTGCCAGCAGCTCAGGGCAGACTCCCTACGAGCAGTACTTC
cdr3_aa: CASSSGQTPYEQYF

j_call: TRBJ1-5
clone_size: few
v_call: TRBV2
d_call: .
cdr3_nt: TGTGCCAGCAGTGAGAACAGGGTTGGGAATCAGCCCCAGCATTTT
cdr3_aa: CASSENRVGNQPQHF

j_call: TRBJ2-5
clone_size: .
v_call: TRBV30
d_call: TRBD2
cdr3_nt: TGTGCCTTGCAGGCTAGCGGGCGCCAAGAGACCCAGTACTTC
cdr3_aa: CALQASGRQETQYF

j_call: TRBJ2-2
clone_size: .
v_call: TRBV7-7
d_call: .
cdr3_nt: TGTGCCAGCAGCCCCGGATTCACCCGACTGGGCAGGGGATTGGCCGGGGAGCTGTTTTTT
cdr3_aa: CASSPGFTRLGRGLAGELFF

j_call: TRBJ1-4
clone_size: few
v_call: TRBV5-1
d_call: .
cdr3_nt: TGCGCCAGCAGTGAGGACCGAGGGGGTGAAAAACTGTTTTTT
cdr3_aa: CASSEDRGGEKLFF

j_call: TRBJ1-1
clone_size: .
v_call: TRBV19
d_call: .
cdr3_nt: TGTGCCAGTAGTATAGGGGTAGGGGACACTGAAGCTTTCTTT
cdr3_aa: CASSIGVGDTEAFF

j_call: TRBJ1-6
clone_size: .
v_call: TRBV27
d_call: .
cdr3_nt: TGTGCCAGCAGTTTATCGCGGAGGCACATCAATTCACCCCTCCACTTT
cdr3_aa: CASSLSRRHINSPLHF